The rows below give T cell receptor beta chains drawn from one sample of a study of identical twins. TCRdb independently ran MiXCR on the 5' RACE reads; one entry per CDR3 protein. This sample has some 210,000 distinct CDR3 sequences, with approximately 16% found just once. The same sample was also studied in work on T cells expressing NK-cell markers.

Sequencing was carried out using CD8+ T cells sorted from blood. The source is a woman younger than 30 in good health. CDR3s include the opening cysteine and the closing phenylalanine or tryptophan. D genes are given only for firm matches. Clone size is shown for a subset of rows, as once, few, many or a class of expanded clone.

abundance	d_gene	v_gene	j_gene	CDR3nt	CDR3aa
.	TRBD1	TRBV5-1	TRBJ2-2	TGCGCCAGCAGGGTGGACAGGGCAAACACCGGGGAGCTGTTTTTT	CASRVDRANTGELFF
few	.	TRBV5-1	TRBJ2-2	TGCGCCAGCAGCGTGGGGACTTCGAACACCGGGGAGCTGTTTTTT	CASSVGTSNTGELFF
few	TRBD2	TRBV7-2	TRBJ2-7	TGTGCCAGCAGCCCGACTAGCGGGAGAATCAGCTACGAGCAGTACTTC	CASSPTSGRISYEQYF
.	.	TRBV20-1	TRBJ1-6	TGCAGTGCTAGAGATTTTCAGGGAGGGAATTCACCCCTCCACTTT	CSARDFQGGNSPLHF
few	.	TRBV19	TRBJ2-7	TGTGCCAGTAGTCTAAGTCAAGGGTCGGGGCAGTACTTC	CASSLSQGSGQYF
few	TRBD2	TRBV9	TRBJ2-1	TGTGCCAGCAGCGTTTCAGTAGCGGGTGAGCAGTTCTTC	CASSVSVAGEQFF
.	TRBD2	TRBV12-3/TRBV12-4	TRBJ2-1	TGTGCCTTCAGTCCACCGTTTGGGGGTTGGCGGGAGTCCTACAATGAGCAGTTCTTC	CAFSPPFGGWRESYNEQFF
.	TRBD2	TRBV4-1	TRBJ2-5	TGCGCCAGCAGCCAAGTTGAGCGGGGGGGCCAAGAGACCCAGTACTTC	CASSQVERGGQETQYF
few	.	TRBV12-3/TRBV12-4	TRBJ1-2	TGTGCCAGCAGTCCCGGGGGGGGTTATGGCTACACCTTC	CASSPGGGYGYTF
.	.	TRBV7-2	TRBJ2-1	TGTGCCAGCAGCCCAACCACAGGGTTGGTGGCCTACAATGAGCAGTTCTTC	CASSPTTGLVAYNEQFF
.	TRBD2	TRBV6-2/TRBV6-3	TRBJ2-1	TGTGCCAGCAGTCCCATGGGCGGGAGTCTGCAGAATGAGCAGTTCTTC	CASSPMGGSLQNEQFF
.	TRBD2	TRBV20-1	TRBJ2-5	TGCAGTGCTCCACTAGCGGGGATGTACCAAGAGACCCAGTACTTC	CSAPLAGMYQETQYF
many	TRBD2	TRBV5-1	TRBJ2-7	TGCGCCAGCAGCTCTGGACTAGCGGTCTCCTACGAGCAGTACTTC	CASSSGLAVSYEQYF
many	TRBD2	TRBV27	TRBJ2-1	TGTGCCAGCAGTTTCGGGACTAGCGCCGAGCAGTTCTTC	CASSFGTSAEQFF
few	TRBD2	TRBV2	TRBJ2-1	TGTGCCAGCAGTAGCACTAGCGTAGATTGGTACAATGAGCAGTTCTTC	CASSSTSVDWYNEQFF
many	TRBD2	TRBV9	TRBJ2-1	TGTGCCAGCAGCCCATACTCTAGCGGGGGGGGTGAGCAGTTCTTC	CASSPYSSGGGEQFF
many	TRBD1	TRBV3-1	TRBJ2-7	TGTGCCAGCAGCCAAGATCCGGGACAGGGGGCCTACGAGCAGTACTTC	CASSQDPGQGAYEQYF
.	.	TRBV20-1	TRBJ2-1	TGCAGTGCTAGAGATCCTTATGTAATTAATGAGCAGTTCTTC	CSARDPYVINEQFF
.	.	TRBV9	TRBJ2-2	TGTGCCAGCAGCGTAGAGGGCACAAGCACCGGGGAGCTGTTTTTT	CASSVEGTSTGELFF
.	TRBD2	TRBV5-6	TRBJ2-7	TGTGCCAGCAGCTTGGGACTAGCGATCAAATCCTCCTACGAGCAGTACTTC	CASSLGLAIKSSYEQYF
few	.	TRBV5-1	TRBJ2-1	TGCGCCAGCAGCCTGAACCAGGGTAATGAGCAGTTCTTC	CASSLNQGNEQFF
few	TRBD1	TRBV14	TRBJ1-2	TGTGCCAGCAGCCTACAGGGGACCAATGGCTACACCTTC	CASSLQGTNGYTF
few	TRBD2	TRBV7-9	TRBJ2-7	TGTGCCAGCAGCCACCCCTCCGGGACTAGCGTTCCCTACGAGCAGTACTTC	CASSHPSGTSVPYEQYF
.	.	TRBV27	TRBJ2-7	TGTGCCAGCAGTTGGACTGCCCTACGAGAGCAGTACTTC	CASSWTALREQYF
.	TRBD1	TRBV12-3/TRBV12-4	TRBJ1-2	TGTGCCAGCAGTTGGACAGGGAGCTATGGCTACACCTTC	CASSWTGSYGYTF
.	.	TRBV3-1	TRBJ2-5	TGTGCCAGCCGCTATGGTCGTCTCCAGTACTTC	CASRYGRLQYF
.	TRBD2	TRBV5-1	TRBJ2-1	TGCGCCAGCAGAGCAGCTAGCGGGAGTGTCATCCAGTTCTTC	CASRAASGSVIQFF
few	TRBD2	TRBV5-1	TRBJ2-1	TGCGCCAGCAGCCTGGCGCGGGGGATAGCGGGAGTTGGGGGCCTCAATGAGCAGTTCTTC	CASSLARGIAGVGGLNEQFF
few	TRBD2	TRBV27	TRBJ2-1	TGTGCCAGCAGTTTATCGATCCCGGGGGGGGTGGATGAGCAGTTCTTC	CASSLSIPGGVDEQFF